This note documents a single T cell receptor beta chain sequence. The entry originates in a study of cytomegalovirus exposure and HLA in healthy donors. The CDR3 has 13 amino acids. V lost 8 bases to trimming and J lost 4 bases; unmatched junction nucleotides: 6. Germline V gives CDR1 GTSNPN, CDR2 SVGIG (reference sequence). This table comes from immunoSEQ multiplex PCR, and its TCRdb copy is limited to in-frame clones, with some not included. The sample lists approximately 280,000 clones; roughly 85% were seen once. This TCR came from a young woman in good health and CMV-seronegative. Sequenced: PBMCs. The V and J genes are TRBV30 and TRBJ1-1; TRBD1 agrees at 11 bases. CDR3 amino acids: CARTGTGGTEAFF. CDR3 DNA: TGTGCCCGGACCGGGACAGGGGGCACTGAAGCTTTCTTT.